This TCR beta chain was identified in a study of response to subunit inactivated influenza vaccine. Study-wide points: Authors suggested few new T cells are recruited by each seasonal influenza vaccination.

This CDR3 has 12 residues. The V gene's germline CDR1 is GTSNPN and CDR2 SVGIG (reference sequence). Trimming removed 3 bases from V and 5 bases from J, with 8 bases in between. On this clonotype itself: Its antigen is undetermined.

TCRdb reprocessed the RT-PCR reads with MiXCR, giving one entry per CDR3 protein. The sample lists hundreds of thousands of distinct CDR3 sequences; around 25% were seen once. The chain is built from TRBV30 and TRBJ2-1; D may be TRBD2 (5 bases). Sequenced here: CD4+ T cells sorted from PBMCs, sampled about 5 days after vaccination. The TCR comes from a man in his forties or fifties who received an inactivated influenza vaccine. CDR3 DNA: TGTGCCTGGAGCAGCGGTGACAATGAGCAGTTCTTC. Residues: CAWSSGDNEQFF.